A single sample is the source of the 18 T cell receptor beta chains below, sequenced in a study of CD8+ T cells in alopecia areata. The authors extracted RNA and reverse transcribed it into cDNA as the sequencing template. Clones were sequenced by immunoSEQ multiplex PCR, and TCRdb holds only the in-frame ones, with some missing. The sample includes about 99,000 clones, roughly 53% of them seen just once. The material sequenced was CD4+ T cells sorted from blood. These receptors all stem from a human donor in good health.

The rearrangement links TRBV29-1 to TRBJ2-7; D might be TRBD1 (6 bases). The ends were cut back, 6 bases at V and 2 bases at J, with 14 bases in the middle. The germline CDR1 and CDR2 sequences are SQVTM and ANQGSEA. The CDR3 length is 13 residues. The CDR3 DNA reads TGCAGCGTCAGGGGCAGGGTGACCTACGAGCAGTACTTC. Its protein is CSVRGRVTYEQYF.

CDR3 sequence reads: CAWESGGRNTEAFF. The CDR3 DNA follows: TGTGCCTGGGAATCGGGGGGTAGGAACACTGAAGCTTTCTTT. V and J are TRBV30 and TRBJ1-1; a possible D gene is TRBD1 (5 bases). The germline V and J ends were trimmed by 5 bases and 1 base, with 14 bases remaining between them. Per germline, CDR1 GTSNPN and CDR2 SVGIG (reference sequence). The CDR3 is 14 residues long.

This clone has more than one count but fewer than ten. V and J are TRBV7-2 and TRBJ2-5; D call uncertain. V lost 2 bases and J 7 bases, leaving 11 bases between the germline ends. The CDR3 has 13 amino acids. Germline V gene lookup returns CDR1 SGHTA and CDR2 FQGNSA. CDR3 nucleotide sequence: TGTGCCAGCAGCTTAATGGAGAGAGGGACCCAGTACTTC. Translating it yields CASSLMERGTQYF. The whole variable domain, filled in from reference TRBV7-2 and TRBJ2-5, reads GAGVSQSPSNKVTEKGKDVELRCDPISGHTALYWYRQSLGQGLEFLIYFQGNSAPDKSGLPSDRFSAERTGGSVSTLTIQRTQQEDSAVYLCASSLMERGTQYFGPGTRLLVL.

The genes are TRBV27 and TRBJ2-5; D call uncertain. Germline lookup yields CDR1 MNHEY and CDR2 SMNVEV (reference sequence). The CDR3 is made up of 13 amino acids. V lost 6 bases to trimming and J lost 5 bases, with 13 bases between them. The DNA for the CDR3 is TGTGCCAGCAGCCCATGGGGTGGGGAGACCCAGTACTTC. Its translation is CASSPWGGETQYF.

This clone came up a few times. CDR3 protein: CASSMVENEQFF. CDR3 sequence (DNA): TGTGCCAGTAGTATGGTCGAGAATGAGCAGTTCTTC. The genes are TRBV19 and TRBJ2-1; D not resolved. CDR1 and CDR2 (germline): LNHDA, SQIVND (reference sequence). The CDR3 totals 12 residues. V lost 3 bases and J lost 7, with 7 bases in between.

This chain links TRBV7-9 with TRBJ1-6; 7 bases fit TRBD1. The CDR3 spans 15 residues. CDR1 is SEHNR, CDR2 FQNEAQ, per germline (reference sequence). After removal of 3 bases from V and 5 bases from J, the junction contained 4 bases not matched to a gene. As DNA, the CDR3 is TGTGCCAGCAGCTTCGGGACAGTTAATAATTCACCCCTCCACTTT. This translates into CASSFGTVNNSPLHF.

V and J are TRBV30 and TRBJ1-6; a possible D gene is TRBD1 (5 bases). The CDR3 is 14 residues long. Looked up from germline, CDR1 is GTSNPN and CDR2 is SVGIG (reference sequence). Trimming cost V 1 base and J 9 bases, with 13 bases left between them. The CDR3 nucleotides are TGTGCCTGGAGTGGACAGTCCGGAGGTTCACCCCTCCACTTT. Translation: CAWSGQSGGSPLHF.

As DNA, the CDR3 is TGTGCCAGCAGTTCCTACAGGGGGGGCACTGAAGCTTTCTTT. It is translated as CASSSYRGGTEAFF. The chain combines TRBV28 with TRBJ1-1; 8 nucleotides match TRBD1. V was clipped by 4 bases and J by 4 bases; unmatched bases: 5. CDR1 MDHEN and CDR2 SYDVKM come from the germline V gene. The CDR3 has 14 amino acids.

The chain employs TRBV9 and TRBJ1-1; D remains unclear. CDR3 length: 12 residues. Trimming took off 2 bases at V and 7 bases at J, with 9 bases between the two ends. Germline CDR1 is SGDLS and CDR2 is YYNGEE. The CDR3 reads CASSVYGGEAFF. The CDR3 nucleotides read TGTGCCAGCAGCGTGTACGGCGGTGAAGCTTTCTTT.

This sequence joins TRBV9 and TRBJ2-3; D call uncertain. Trimming removed 1 base at V and 3 bases at J, with 12 bases between. CDR3 length: 15 residues. Looked up from germline, CDR1 is SGDLS and CDR2 is YYNGEE. The CDR3 loop reads CASSVLAANTDTQYF. In DNA form, the CDR3 reads TGTGCCAGCAGCGTACTCGCGGCCAATACAGATACGCAGTATTTT.

This sequence joins TRBV15 and TRBJ1-5, with D unclear. Trimming removed 1 base at V and 2 bases at J, with 12 bases between. Germline lookup yields CDR1 LNHNV and CDR2 YYDKDF (reference sequence). This CDR3 comprises 16 residues. The CDR3 DNA is TGTGCCACCAGCAGAGGGGCCGGGGAGGGCAATCAGCCCCAGCATTTT. It encodes CATSRGAGEGNQPQHF.

The chain combines TRBV2 with TRBJ2-4; TRBD2 agrees at 7 bases. The trim removed 1 base at V and 0 bases at J, leaving 0 bases unmatched. Germline CDR1 SNHLY, CDR2 FYNNEI. The CDR3 is 15 residues long. CDR3 protein: CASSEGGGAKNIQYF. CDR3 DNA: TGTGCCAGCAGTGAAGGCGGGGGAGCCAAAAACATTCAGTACTTC. Filled out from reference TRBV2 and TRBJ2-4, the complete variable domain reads EPEVTQTPSHQVTQMGQEVILRCVPISNHLYFYWYRQILGQKVEFLVSFYNNEISEKSEIFDDQFSVERPDGSNFTLKIRSTKLEDSAMYFCASSEGGGAKNIQYFGAGTRLSVL.

V and J are TRBV4-3 and TRBJ2-1; TRBD2 aligns across 10 bases. Germline V gene data show CDR1 as LGHNA and CDR2 as YSLEER. The length of the CDR3 is 20 residues. V shed 1 base and J 0 bases; nucleotides not matched to a gene: 12. CDR3 residues: CASSQGGRTSGRSSYNEQFF. The CDR3 DNA reads TGCGCCAGCAGCCAAGGGGGGAGGACTAGCGGTCGGAGCTCCTACAATGAGCAGTTCTTC.

In its sample, this clone was seen a few times. The chain carries TRBV29-1 and TRBJ2-7; D is possibly TRBD1 or TRBD2 (5 bases each). Trimming left V 4 bases short and J 0 bases short, with 13 bases between. Germline CDR1 and CDR2: SQVTM and ANQGSEA. The CDR3 sequence is 14 residues long. The CDR3 nucleotides read TGCAGCGTTGGGCCGGGGCACAGCTCCTACGAGCAGTACTTC. It codes for CSVGPGHSSYEQYF.

As concerns this clone: Other DNA sequences in this specimen translate into the identical CDR3. CDR3 sequence reads: CASSPGQGTDTQYF. As DNA, the CDR3 is TGTGCCAGCAGCCCGGGACAGGGGACAGATACGCAGTATTTT. V gene TRBV7-9 combines with J gene TRBJ2-3; 10 bases line up with TRBD1. Germline V CDR1 and CDR2: SEHNR, FQNEAQ (reference sequence). The CDR3 spans 14 residues. V lost 5 bases and J lost 3; bases outside the gene matches: 2.

This sequence joins TRBV7-2 and TRBJ2-7, with D perhaps being TRBD1 or TRBD2 (5 bases each). The V gene's germline CDR1 is SGHTA and CDR2 FQGNSA. The germline V and J ends were trimmed by 5 bases and 4 bases, with 15 bases remaining between them. This CDR3 is 14 amino acids long. CDR3 bases: TGTGCCAGCAGCCCTCACTCCGGGGCTTACGAGCAGTACTTC. Translated, it gives CASSPHSGAYEQYF. The full variable domain, in which reference TRBV7-2 and TRBJ2-7 provide the parts outside the CDR3, is GAGVSQSPSNKVTEKGKDVELRCDPISGHTALYWYRQSLGQGLEFLIYFQGNSAPDKSGLPSDRFSAERTGGSVSTLTIQRTQQEDSAVYLCASSPHSGAYEQYFGPGTRLTVT.

The chain has TRBV6-6 and TRBJ2-3; D perhaps matches TRBD2 (5 bases). Germline lookup yields CDR1 MNHNY and CDR2 SVGAGI (reference sequence). This CDR3 contains 14 residues. V shed 6 bases and J shed 0 bases, with 10 bases lying between them. CDR3 coding DNA: TGTGCCAGCAGCGCCCGCGGGAGCACAGATACGCAGTATTTT. Encoded protein: CASSARGSTDTQYF.

This clone was seen only a few times. This chain connects TRBV5-4 to TRBJ2-2, with 8 bases fitting TRBD2. CDR1 SGHNT and CDR2 YYREEE come from the germline V gene (reference sequence). V gave up 7 bases and J gave up 4 bases; unmatched junction bases: 6. The CDR3 covers 14 residues. CDR3 DNA sequence: TGTGCCAGCCGAAGGACTAGCTCCACCGGGGAGCTGTTTTTT. Protein: CASRRTSSTGELFF.